Listed below are T cell receptor beta chains from one sample, sequenced in a study of blood T cell repertoires in COVID-19. The table came from immunoSEQ multiplex PCR; TCRdb's copy has only in-frame clones and leaves some out. Of around 280,000 clones listed, about 85% are singletons. The sequencing input was peripheral blood. All receptors come from a woman between 50 and 59 years old with active or convalescent COVID-19. Both conserved end residues are part of each CDR3. The D gene is left open where the match is weak. Clone size is not always given. Where it is, it says once, few, many or a class for expanded clones.

J gene: TRBJ1-1; D gene: TRBD1; V gene: TRBV25-1; clone size: -; CDR3 DNA: TGTGCCAGCAGCTCCATGGGACAGGGGAAGAACACTGAAGCTTTCTTT; CDR3 protein: CASSSMGQGKNTEAFF
J gene: TRBJ2-1; D gene: TRBD1; V gene: TRBV5-1; clone size: -; CDR3 DNA: TGCGCCAGCAAAAGGACAGGGGGTTACAATGAGCAGTTCTTC; CDR3 protein: CASKRTGGYNEQFF
J gene: TRBJ2-7; D gene: TRBD2; V gene: TRBV5-1; clone size: -; CDR3 DNA: TGCGCCAGCAGCCCCCTACTAGCGGGAGGGGCTTACGAGCAGTACTTC; CDR3 protein: CASSPLLAGGAYEQYF
J gene: TRBJ2-1; D gene: TRBD2; V gene: TRBV11-2; clone size: -; CDR3 DNA: TGTGCCAGCAGCCTTTCTAGGGGTAGCGGGATTCAGTTCTTC; CDR3 protein: CASSLSRGSGIQFF
J gene: TRBJ1-3; D gene: -; V gene: TRBV6-5; clone size: -; CDR3 DNA: TGTGCCAGCAGTTACTCTGGAGGAGGCTCTGGAAACACCATATATTTT; CDR3 protein: CASSYSGGGSGNTIYF
J gene: TRBJ2-6; D gene: -; V gene: TRBV19; clone size: once; CDR3 DNA: TGTGCCAGTACCCCGCTCTACTCTGGGGCCAACGTCCTGACTTTC; CDR3 protein: CASTPLYSGANVLTF
J gene: TRBJ1-3; D gene: -; V gene: TRBV5-1; clone size: -; CDR3 DNA: TGCGCCAGCAGCTCACAGGGCTCTGGAAACACCATATATTTT; CDR3 protein: CASSSQGSGNTIYF
J gene: TRBJ2-3; D gene: -; V gene: TRBV18; clone size: -; CDR3 DNA: TGTGCCAGCTCACCAGAAGTGAGGGATACGCAGTATTTT; CDR3 protein: CASSPEVRDTQYF
J gene: TRBJ2-2; D gene: -; V gene: TRBV29-1; clone size: -; CDR3 DNA: TGCAGCGCCGGGGCCGGGGAGCTGTTTTTT; CDR3 protein: CSAGAGELFF
J gene: TRBJ2-5; D gene: TRBD1; V gene: TRBV3-1/TRBV3-2; clone size: -; CDR3 DNA: TGTGCCAGCACCAGCAGTGGACAGGGGATTACCCAGTACTTC; CDR3 protein: CASTSSGQGITQYF
J gene: TRBJ2-6; D gene: TRBD2; V gene: TRBV9; clone size: -; CDR3 DNA: TGTGCCAGCAGCGTAGGATTAGCGGGATCTGGGGCCAACGTCCTGACTTTC; CDR3 protein: CASSVGLAGSGANVLTF
J gene: TRBJ1-2; D gene: TRBD1; V gene: TRBV6-5; clone size: few; CDR3 DNA: TGTGCCAGCACCCAGGGGGCGCATGGCTACACCTTC; CDR3 protein: CASTQGAHGYTF
J gene: TRBJ2-1; D gene: -; V gene: TRBV9; clone size: few; CDR3 DNA: TGTGCCAGCAGCGTAGCTACGACTCGCTCCTACAATGAGCAGTTCTTC; CDR3 protein: CASSVATTRSYNEQFF
J gene: TRBJ2-7; D gene: TRBD1; V gene: TRBV30; clone size: -; CDR3 DNA: TGTGCCTGGAGAGGGGACAGGAATGACGAGCAGTACTTC; CDR3 protein: CAWRGDRNDEQYF
J gene: TRBJ1-1; D gene: TRBD1; V gene: TRBV4-1; clone size: -; CDR3 DNA: TGCGCCAGCAGCGTACGACAGGGGGGGACTGAAGCTTTCTTT; CDR3 protein: CASSVRQGGTEAFF
J gene: TRBJ1-1; D gene: -; V gene: TRBV6-5; clone size: -; CDR3 DNA: TGTGCCAGCAGCTCCCGTATTCGGGACACTGAAGCTTTCTTT; CDR3 protein: CASSSRIRDTEAFF
J gene: TRBJ1-2; D gene: -; V gene: TRBV24-1; clone size: -; CDR3 DNA: TGTGCCACCAGCGAGGGAAGGGGGTATGGCTACACCTTC; CDR3 protein: CATSEGRGYGYTF
J gene: TRBJ1-1; D gene: TRBD1; V gene: TRBV3-1/TRBV3-2; clone size: -; CDR3 DNA: TGTGCCAGCAGCTTCCGACAGGGCGCGTCAGCTTTCTTT; CDR3 protein: CASSFRQGASAFF
J gene: TRBJ1-4; D gene: -; V gene: TRBV2; clone size: -; CDR3 DNA: TGTGCCAGCGGGGGCCCAGGTGGCGAAAAACTGTTTTTT; CDR3 protein: CASGGPGGEKLFF
J gene: TRBJ2-3; D gene: -; V gene: TRBV28; clone size: -; CDR3 DNA: TGTGCCAGCAGTTTTAGTGGCGGAGGAAACACAGATACGCAGTATTTT; CDR3 protein: CASSFSGGGNTDTQYF
J gene: TRBJ1-5; D gene: -; V gene: TRBV5-1; clone size: -; CDR3 DNA: TGCGCCAGCGCGCAGGGGTGGAATCAGCCCCAGCATTTT; CDR3 protein: CASAQGWNQPQHF
J gene: TRBJ2-1; D gene: -; V gene: TRBV19; clone size: once; CDR3 DNA: TGTGCCAGTAGTATTAACTTTGCGGCAGTAAGGGAGCAGTTCTTC; CDR3 protein: CASSINFAAVREQFF
J gene: TRBJ2-7; D gene: TRBD1; V gene: TRBV6-5; clone size: -; CDR3 DNA: TGTGCCAGCAGCCTCCGGGACAGGAACGAGCAGTACTTC; CDR3 protein: CASSLRDRNEQYF
J gene: TRBJ1-1; D gene: -; V gene: TRBV7-3; clone size: -; CDR3 DNA: TGTGCCAGCAGCCTGAGGGAGCGGGCGCAAGCTTTCTTT; CDR3 protein: CASSLRERAQAFF
J gene: TRBJ2-5; D gene: -; V gene: TRBV11-1; clone size: -; CDR3 DNA: TGTGCCAGCAGCTCCGTGACGGGCGGGACGGCAGAGACCCAGTACTTC; CDR3 protein: CASSSVTGGTAETQYF
J gene: TRBJ2-1; D gene: -; V gene: TRBV19; clone size: -; CDR3 DNA: TGTGCCAGTAGGCTCGACAGTTACAATGAGCAGTTCTTC; CDR3 protein: CASRLDSYNEQFF
J gene: TRBJ2-7; D gene: -; V gene: TRBV9; clone size: -; CDR3 DNA: TGTGCCAGCAGCGCAACGGCGGGGAACTCCTACGAGCAGTACTTC; CDR3 protein: CASSATAGNSYEQYF
J gene: TRBJ2-5; D gene: TRBD1; V gene: TRBV24-1; clone size: -; CDR3 DNA: TGTGCCACCGACAGGGGGCGGGAGACCCAGTACTTC; CDR3 protein: CATDRGRETQYF
J gene: TRBJ2-7; D gene: -; V gene: TRBV7-6; clone size: few; CDR3 DNA: TGTGCCAGCAGCAAAACAGGGATCCTGAACTCCTACGAGCAGTACTTC; CDR3 protein: CASSKTGILNSYEQYF
J gene: TRBJ1-1; D gene: -; V gene: TRBV7-9; clone size: -; CDR3 DNA: TGTGCCAGCAGCTTACCGGGCACTGAAGCTTTCTTT; CDR3 protein: CASSLPGTEAFF
J gene: TRBJ1-2; D gene: -; V gene: TRBV6-2/TRBV6-3; clone size: -; CDR3 DNA: TGTGCCAGCAGTTCTCCCGGGATGAGCTACACCTTC; CDR3 protein: CASSSPGMSYTF
J gene: TRBJ2-3; D gene: TRBD2; V gene: TRBV18; clone size: -; CDR3 DNA: TGTGCCAGCTCACCCCCGCTAGCGGCCCTACGGGATACGCAGTATTTT; CDR3 protein: CASSPPLAALRDTQYF
J gene: TRBJ1-5; D gene: -; V gene: TRBV6-2/TRBV6-3; clone size: -; CDR3 DNA: TGTGCCAGCAGTTACCTCGAAGGGGCTGGCGATCAGCCCCAGCATTTT; CDR3 protein: CASSYLEGAGDQPQHF
J gene: TRBJ2-7; D gene: TRBD1; V gene: TRBV11-2; clone size: -; CDR3 DNA: TGTGCCAGCAGCCCGATGGGACAGGGGGCGTCATACGAGCAGTACTTC; CDR3 protein: CASSPMGQGASYEQYF
J gene: TRBJ2-2; D gene: TRBD2; V gene: TRBV10-3; clone size: -; CDR3 DNA: TGTGCCATCAGAGCGGGACTAGAGAACACCGGGGAGCTGTTTTTT; CDR3 protein: CAIRAGLENTGELFF
J gene: TRBJ2-2; D gene: TRBD2; V gene: TRBV27; clone size: -; CDR3 DNA: TGTGCCAGCAGTTCTGGACTAGCGGGAGTAGGCGGGGAGCTGTTTTTT; CDR3 protein: CASSSGLAGVGGELFF
J gene: TRBJ1-1; D gene: -; V gene: TRBV7-9; clone size: -; CDR3 DNA: TGTGCCAGCAGCTTAGGGAGGGTTACTGAAGCTTTCTTT; CDR3 protein: CASSLGRVTEAFF
J gene: TRBJ1-1; D gene: -; V gene: TRBV2; clone size: -; CDR3 DNA: TGTGCCATCCATCGGGCCAGGGGGAACACTGAAGCTTTCTTT; CDR3 protein: CAIHRARGNTEAFF
J gene: TRBJ1-5; D gene: TRBD1; V gene: TRBV6-6; clone size: -; CDR3 DNA: TGTGCCAGCAGTTGGACAGGAGCTAGGCAGCCCCAGCATTTT; CDR3 protein: CASSWTGARQPQHF
J gene: TRBJ2-7; D gene: TRBD2; V gene: TRBV6-5; clone size: once; CDR3 DNA: TGTGCCAGCATCGAGCCGGGGGGGAGGTCCTACGAGCAGTACTTC; CDR3 protein: CASIEPGGRSYEQYF
J gene: TRBJ1-1; D gene: -; V gene: TRBV7-6; clone size: -; CDR3 DNA: TGTGCCAGCAGCTTAGAGCAGAACACTGAAGCTTTCTTT; CDR3 protein: CASSLEQNTEAFF
J gene: TRBJ1-1; D gene: -; V gene: TRBV28; clone size: -; CDR3 DNA: TGTGCCAGCAGTATTGTTCAATTCATGAACACTGAAGCTTTCTTT; CDR3 protein: CASSIVQFMNTEAFF